Shown below are 21 T cell receptor beta chains from a single sample sequenced in a study of T cells in Graves' hyperthyroidism and ophthalmopathy. Amplification targeted TCR beta CDR3 regions from RNA transcripts. HTBI primers drove first-round RT-PCR of the TCR CDR3. MiXCR, applied by TCRdb to the multiplex PCR reads, yields one record per CDR3 protein. In the table there are hundreds of thousands of distinct CDR3 sequences, over 12% of which are singletons. What was sequenced was blood. These receptors were obtained from a man younger than 35 with Graves' ophthalmopathy.

A note on this clonotype: A much larger clone sits a single nucleotide away, making a read error possible. The J gene is TRBJ2-1, the V gene TRBV29-1; D possibly corresponds to TRBD2 (5 bases). CDR3 length equals 14 residues. CDR1 is SQVTM and CDR2 is ANQGSEA in the germline V gene. The CDR3 region has the DNA TGCAGCGTTGAAGCCGGGAAGGGCTACAATGAGCGGTTCTTC. Its protein is CSVEAGKGYNERFF.

The chain employs TRBV10-3 and TRBJ1-5; 10 bases match TRBD1. Germline CDR1 is ENHRY and CDR2 is SYGVKD. The CDR3 totals 14 residues. The V segment lost 11 bases and the J segment 7 bases; nucleotides outside the gene matches: 11. CDR3 protein: CASSGTGEIQPQHF. CDR3 nucleotide sequence: TGTGCCTCATCGGGGACAGGGGAGATACAGCCCCAGCATTTT.

With regard to this clonotype: Without the conserved terminal phenylalanine or tryptophan, this CDR3 likely stems from a read error. The chain links TRBV12-3 or TRBV12-4 to TRBJ1-2, with D tentatively TRBD1 (5 bases). The CDR3 spans 14 residues. V was trimmed by 6 bases and J by 4 bases, leaving 15 bases between them. CDR3 sequence (DNA): TGTGCCAGCAGACCGGACTTGGGGGGCTATGGCTACACCCTC. It codes for CASRPDLGGYGYTL.

This clonotype was found a few times. This chain connects TRBV5-1 to TRBJ1-3; TRBD1 matches 8 bases. Trimming took 3 bases from V and 0 from J; bases not matched to a gene: 14. CDR1 and CDR2 (germline): SGHRS, YFSETQ. There are 19 residues in the CDR3. CDR3 amino acids: CASSWGPGQVLLSGNTIYF. The CDR3 coding sequence is TGCGCCAGCAGCTGGGGACCGGGACAGGTCCTCCTCTCTGGAAACACCATATATTTT.

This rearrangement joins TRBV12-3 or TRBV12-4 to TRBJ1-3, with 11 bases aligning to TRBD1. This CDR3 region has 15 residues. V shed 6 bases and J 4 bases; nucleotides not matched to a gene: 5. CDR3 residues: CASRWDRGTGNTIYF. The CDR3, as DNA: TGTGCCAGCAGATGGGACAGGGGGACGGGAAACACCATATATTTT.

The J gene is TRBJ2-7, the V gene TRBV6-1, with 11 positions matching TRBD1. With 7 bases clipped from V and 4 bases from J, the junction kept 6 bases outside the gene matches. CDR3 size: 14 residues. The germline CDR1 and CDR2 sequences are MNHNS and SASEGT. The CDR3 DNA reads TGTGCCAGCATGCCGGGACAGGGGGGATACGAGCAGTACTTC. Amino acid sequence: CASMPGQGGYEQYF.

The J gene is TRBJ1-5, the V gene TRBV6-1, with unresolved D. This CDR3 spans 15 amino acids. V was trimmed by 5 bases and J by 1 base, leaving 12 bases between them. CDR1 and CDR2 from the germline V gene are MNHNS and SASEGT. CDR3 amino acids: CASSPTYGSNQPQHF. CDR3 nucleotide sequence: TGTGCCAGCAGTCCGACATATGGGAGCAATCAGCCCCAGCATTTT.

This clonotype was detected only a few times. This sequence may be a read error, since a much larger clone differs from it by one base. The V call is TRBV18, the J call TRBJ2-1; D may match TRBD1 or TRBD2 (5 bases each). V gave up 1 base and J gave up 4 bases, with 14 bases separating them. The CDR3 consists of 16 residues. Germline assignment: CDR1 KGHSH and CDR2 LQKENI. The CDR3 DNA is TGTGCCAGCTCACCACACAAGGGACCCCCTTACAATGAGCAGTTCTTC. It yields the protein CASSPHKGPPYNEQFF.

The chain links TRBV20-1 to TRBJ2-2, with 7 bases fitting TRBD1. This CDR3 contains 13 residues. J gave up 6 bases and V 4 bases, and 5 bases lay outside the gene matches. The V gene's germline CDR1 is DFQATT and CDR2 SNEGSKA (reference sequence). CDR3 DNA: TGCAGTGCTATAAGGGGGCTAGCCGGGGAGCTGTTTTTT. Its protein is CSAIRGLAGELFF.

This clonotype was seen at least ten times. The rearrangement joins TRBV5-5 to TRBJ2-6; no clear D gene. The CDR3 is 15 residues long. Germline CDR1 SGHKS, CDR2 YYEKEE (reference sequence). Trimming stripped 4 bases from V and 0 bases from J, with 8 bases between. CDR3 nucleotide sequence: TGTGCCAGCAGCGAGGTAAACTCTGGGGCCAACGTCCTGACTTTC. It translates to CASSEVNSGANVLTF. The whole variable domain, remainder taken from reference TRBV5-5 and TRBJ2-6, is DAGVTQSPTHLIKTRGQQVTLRCSPISGHKSVSWYQQVLGQGPQFIFQYYEKEERGRGNFPDRFSARQFPNYSSELNVNALLLGDSALYLCASSEVNSGANVLTFGAGSRLTVL.

The sample holds many counts of this clonotype. The chain couples TRBV5-5 to TRBJ2-2, with 11 bases fitting TRBD2. J gave up 2 bases and V 4 bases, and 4 bases lay outside the gene matches. This CDR3 comprises 16 residues. Germline-derived CDR1 and CDR2 are SGHKS and YYEKEE (reference sequence). The CDR3 region is CASSPGTSGNTGELFF. CDR3 bases: TGTGCCAGCAGCCCAGGGACTAGCGGCAACACCGGGGAGCTGTTTTTT.

The sample holds many counts of this clonotype. The chain has TRBV27 and TRBJ2-1; TRBD2 agrees at 11 bases. J gave up 7 bases and V 7 bases, and 12 bases lay outside the gene matches. This CDR3 region has 16 residues. The V gene's germline CDR1 is MNHEY and CDR2 SMNVEV (reference sequence). The CDR3 region has the DNA TGTGCCAGCACAGCCTATAGCGGGAGGGCGATAAATGAGCAGTTCTTC. Translation: CASTAYSGRAINEQFF.

The table lists this clonotype with many counts. The CDR3: CASSPSGRGSDIQYF. CDR3 sequence (DNA): TGTGCCAGCAGCCCGTCGGGAAGGGGCTCGGACATTCAGTACTTC. The chain carries TRBV6-2 or TRBV6-3 and TRBJ2-4; D assignment may be TRBD1 or TRBD2 (5 bases each). The CDR3 is 15 amino acids. Trimming removed 6 bases at V and 8 bases at J, with 20 bases between. Germline-derived CDR1 and CDR2 are MNHEY and SVGEGT.

In its sample, this clonotype was seen a few times. The chain uses TRBV3-1 and TRBJ1-6; no firm D call. V was cut by 1 base and J by 10 bases, with 11 bases left in between. Germline CDR1 reads LGHDT; CDR2 reads YNNKEL (reference sequence). The CDR3 runs 14 residues. The CDR3 region is CASSQGSLSSPLHF. The CDR3 coding sequence is TGTGCCAGCAGCCAAGGATCGTTGAGCTCACCCCTCCACTTT.

The chain joins TRBV7-2 to TRBJ2-5; maybe TRBD2 (7 bases). In germline, CDR1 is SGHTA, CDR2 FQGNSA. V lost 4 bases to trimming and J lost 4 bases, with 22 bases between them. This CDR3 has 17 residues. The CDR3 reads CASSSVWGGGPRETQYF. In DNA form, the CDR3 reads TGTGCCAGCAGCTCTGTCTGGGGGGGGGGGCCCAGAGAGACCCAGTACTTC.

This clonotype was seen many times. The J gene is TRBJ1-2, the V gene TRBV9, with a tentative D call TRBD1 (6 bases). The V end was cut by 3 bases, the J end by 8 bases, with 14 bases between. This CDR3 is built from 13 residues. CDR1 is SGDLS, CDR2 YYNGEE, per germline. Written as DNA, the CDR3 is TGTGCCAGCAGCGCTAACAGGGCCCAGGGCTACACCTTC. It is translated as CASSANRAQGYTF.

Only one count was recorded for this clonotype. The chain is built from TRBV4-2 and TRBJ2-5; the match to TRBD2 covers 7 bases. V shed 2 bases and J 0 bases; nucleotides not matched to a gene: 12. This CDR3 spans 18 amino acids. Germline CDR1 LGHNA, CDR2 YNFKEQ. CDR3 residues: CASSQTFQRGIYQETQYF. The CDR3, as DNA: TGTGCCAGCAGCCAAACTTTTCAGCGGGGTATTTACCAAGAGACCCAGTACTTC.

This clonotype occurred many times. The chain recombines TRBV4-1 with TRBJ2-3; a weak D match, TRBD1 (5 bases). Germline lookup yields CDR1 MGHRA and CDR2 YSYEKL. The CDR3 has 18 residues. Trimming stripped 2 bases from V and 0 bases from J, with 18 bases between. The CDR3 nucleotides are TGCGCCAGCAGCCAAACCCACTTCCGACAGTCTAGCACAGATACGCAGTATTTT. Protein sequence: CASSQTHFRQSSTDTQYF.

V gene TRBV9 combines with J gene TRBJ1-1; D not certain. Germline V gene data show CDR1 as SGDLS and CDR2 as YYNGEE. This CDR3 region has 14 residues. Trimming took 3 bases from V and 0 from J, leaving 9 bases between them. CDR3 sequence (DNA): TGTGCCAGCAGCGGGTACAGTCTGAACACTGAAGCTTTCTTT. Its protein is CASSGYSLNTEAFF.

The J gene is TRBJ2-7, the V gene TRBV18; 12 bases agree with TRBD2. CDR3 size: 16 residues. Germline CDR1 reads KGHSH; CDR2 reads LQKENI. Trimming at V came to 4 bases and at J to 6 bases, leaving 10 bases not matched to a gene. The CDR3 spells CASSQTSGSSVGEQYF. CDR3 nucleotides: TGTGCCAGCTCACAGACTAGCGGGAGCAGTGTGGGCGAGCAGTACTTC.

At least ten counts were recorded for this clonotype. This chain joins TRBV11-2 and TRBJ1-1; 9 bases are shared with TRBD1. Germline CDR1 is SGHAT and CDR2 is FQNNGV. The V gene end was trimmed by 2 bases and the J gene end by 5 bases; junction bases not matched to a gene: 6. This CDR3 is 15 amino acids long. CDR3 region: CASSLYWDRETEAFF. Here the CDR3 DNA reads TGTGCCAGCAGCTTATACTGGGACAGGGAGACTGAAGCTTTCTTT. The full variable domain, with the rest looked up from reference TRBV11-2 and TRBJ1-1, is EAGVAQSPRYKIIEKRQSVAFWCNPISGHATLYWYQQILGQGPKLLIQFQNNGVVDDSQLPKDRFSAERLKGVDSTLKIQPAKLEDSAVYLCASSLYWDRETEAFFGQGTRLTVV.